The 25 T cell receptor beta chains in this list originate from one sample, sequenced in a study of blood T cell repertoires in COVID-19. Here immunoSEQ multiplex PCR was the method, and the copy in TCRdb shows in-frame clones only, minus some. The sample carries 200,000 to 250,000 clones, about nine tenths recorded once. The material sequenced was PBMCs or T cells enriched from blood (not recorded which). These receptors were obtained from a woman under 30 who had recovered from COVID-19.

The CDR3 region is CASSELAGARETQYF. The CDR3 DNA reads as TGCGCCAGCAGTGAACTAGCGGGGGCGAGGGAGACCCAGTACTTC. The chain employs TRBV10-2 and TRBJ2-5, with TRBD2 matching 11 bases. This CDR3 has 15 amino acids. V shed 3 bases and J 5 bases; nucleotides not matched to a gene: 5. Per the germline V gene, CDR1 is WSHSY and CDR2 is SAAADI.

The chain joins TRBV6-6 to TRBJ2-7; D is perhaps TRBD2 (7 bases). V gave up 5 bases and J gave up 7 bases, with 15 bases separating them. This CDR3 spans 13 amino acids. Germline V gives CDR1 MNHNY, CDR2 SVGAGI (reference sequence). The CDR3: CASSPVGGGEQYF. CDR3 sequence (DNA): TGTGCCAGCAGTCCCGTAGGGGGAGGGGAGCAGTACTTC.

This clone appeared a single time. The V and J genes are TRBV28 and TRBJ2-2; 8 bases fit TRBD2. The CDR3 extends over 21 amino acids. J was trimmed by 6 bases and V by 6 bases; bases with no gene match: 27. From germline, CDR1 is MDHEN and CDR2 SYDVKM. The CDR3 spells CASSGGGRFHRPGVKAGELFF. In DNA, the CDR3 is TGTGCCAGCAGCGGGGGGGGTCGGTTCCACAGGCCGGGAGTTAAGGCCGGGGAGCTGTTTTTT.

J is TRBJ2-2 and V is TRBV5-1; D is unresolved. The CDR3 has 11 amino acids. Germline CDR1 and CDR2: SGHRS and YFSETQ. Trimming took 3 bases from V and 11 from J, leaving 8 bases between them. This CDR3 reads CASSSTYELFF. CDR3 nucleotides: TGCGCCAGCAGCTCAACCTACGAGCTGTTTTTT.

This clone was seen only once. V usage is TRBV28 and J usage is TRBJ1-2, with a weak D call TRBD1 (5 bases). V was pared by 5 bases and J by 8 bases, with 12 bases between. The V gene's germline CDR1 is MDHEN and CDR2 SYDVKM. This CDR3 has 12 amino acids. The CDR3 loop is CASSLGARGYTF. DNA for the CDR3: TGTGCCAGCAGTCTTGGGGCGCGAGGCTACACCTTC.

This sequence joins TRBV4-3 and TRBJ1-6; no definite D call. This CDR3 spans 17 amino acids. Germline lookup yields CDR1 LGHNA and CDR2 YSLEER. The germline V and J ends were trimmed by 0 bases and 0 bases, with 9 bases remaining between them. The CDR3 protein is CASSQERGSSYNSPLHF. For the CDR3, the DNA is TGCGCCAGCAGCCAAGAACGAGGGAGCTCCTATAATTCACCCCTCCACTTT.

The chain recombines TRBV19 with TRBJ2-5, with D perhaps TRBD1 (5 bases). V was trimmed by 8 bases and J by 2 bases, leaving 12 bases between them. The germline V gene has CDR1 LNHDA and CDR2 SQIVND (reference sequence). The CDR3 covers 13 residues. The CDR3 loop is CASGAMGQETQYF. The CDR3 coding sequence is TGTGCCAGTGGGGCGATGGGACAAGAGACCCAGTACTTC.

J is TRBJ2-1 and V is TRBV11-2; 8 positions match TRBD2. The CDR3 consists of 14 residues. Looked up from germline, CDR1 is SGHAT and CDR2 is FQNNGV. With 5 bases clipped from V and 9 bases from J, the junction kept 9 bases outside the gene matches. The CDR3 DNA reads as TGTGCCAGCAGCCCGCATAGCGGGATGGTTGAGCAGTTCTTC. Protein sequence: CASSPHSGMVEQFF.

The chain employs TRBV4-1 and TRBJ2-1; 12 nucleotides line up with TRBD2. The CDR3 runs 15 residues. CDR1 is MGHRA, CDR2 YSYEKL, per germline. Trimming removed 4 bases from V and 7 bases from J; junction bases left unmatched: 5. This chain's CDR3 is CASSPTSGRRNEQFF. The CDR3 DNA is TGCGCCAGCAGCCCGACTAGCGGGAGACGTAATGAGCAGTTCTTC.

The CDR3 DNA sequence: TGTGCCAGCAGCGTAGATGGCGGCGTGACAGATACGCAGTATTTT. This translates into CASSVDGGVTDTQYF. The chain employs TRBV9 and TRBJ2-3; D unclear. CDR1 SGDLS and CDR2 YYNGEE come from the germline V gene. V was shortened by 0 bases and J by 3 bases, with 11 bases between the two germline ends. CDR3 length: 15 amino acids. The full variable domain, its missing parts supplied by reference TRBV9 and TRBJ2-3, is DSGVTQTPKHLITATGQRVTLRCSPRSGDLSVYWYQQSLDQGLQFLIQYYNGEERAKGNILERFSAQQFPDLHSELNLSSLELGDSALYFCASSVDGGVTDTQYFGPGTRLTVL.

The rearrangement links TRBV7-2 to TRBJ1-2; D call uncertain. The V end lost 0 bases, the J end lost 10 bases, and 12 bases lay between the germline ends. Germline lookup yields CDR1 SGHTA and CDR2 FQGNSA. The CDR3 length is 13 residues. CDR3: CASSLAGQDFYTF. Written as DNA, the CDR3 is TGTGCCAGCAGCTTAGCAGGGCAGGACTTCTACACCTTC. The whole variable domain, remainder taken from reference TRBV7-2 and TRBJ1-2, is GAGVSQSPSNKVTEKGKDVELRCDPISGHTALYWYRQSLGQGLEFLIYFQGNSAPDKSGLPSDRFSAERTGGSVSTLTIQRTQQEDSAVYLCASSLAGQDFYTFGSGTRLTVV.

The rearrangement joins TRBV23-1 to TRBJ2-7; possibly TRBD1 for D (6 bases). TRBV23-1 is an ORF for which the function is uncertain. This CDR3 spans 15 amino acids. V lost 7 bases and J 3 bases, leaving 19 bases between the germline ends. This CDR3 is CASTTGTIIYYEQYF. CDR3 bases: TGCGCCAGCACAACCGGGACAATAATCTACTACGAGCAGTACTTC.

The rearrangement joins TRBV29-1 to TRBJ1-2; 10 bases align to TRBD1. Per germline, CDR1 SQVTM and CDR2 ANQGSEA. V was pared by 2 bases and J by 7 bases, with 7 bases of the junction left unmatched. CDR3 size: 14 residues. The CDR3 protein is CSVEYGTGVGGYTF. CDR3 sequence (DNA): TGCAGCGTTGAATATGGGACAGGGGTTGGTGGCTACACCTTC.

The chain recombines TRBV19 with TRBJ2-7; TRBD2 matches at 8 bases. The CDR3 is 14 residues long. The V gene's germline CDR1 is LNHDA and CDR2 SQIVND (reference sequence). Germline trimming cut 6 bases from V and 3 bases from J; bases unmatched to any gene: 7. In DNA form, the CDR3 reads TGTGCCAGTAGCCCACCGGGGGGGAGCTACGAGCAGTACTTC. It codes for CASSPPGGSYEQYF.

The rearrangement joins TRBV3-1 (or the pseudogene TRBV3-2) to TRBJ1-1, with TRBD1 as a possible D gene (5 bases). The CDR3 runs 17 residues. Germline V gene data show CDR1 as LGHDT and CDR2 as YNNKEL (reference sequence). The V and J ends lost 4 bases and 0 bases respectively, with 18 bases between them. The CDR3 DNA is TGTGCCAGCAGCCCAGGTTTTTGGGGCGGTTTGAACACTGAAGCTTTCTTT. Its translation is CASSPGFWGGLNTEAFF.

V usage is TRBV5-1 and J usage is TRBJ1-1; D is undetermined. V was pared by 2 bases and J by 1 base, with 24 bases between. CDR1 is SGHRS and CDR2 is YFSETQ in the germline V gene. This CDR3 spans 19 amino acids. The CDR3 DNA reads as TGCGCCAGCAGCTTCCGATCATCTACTCGGGAGCTACAGAACACTGAAGCTTTCTTT. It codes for CASSFRSSTRELQNTEAFF.

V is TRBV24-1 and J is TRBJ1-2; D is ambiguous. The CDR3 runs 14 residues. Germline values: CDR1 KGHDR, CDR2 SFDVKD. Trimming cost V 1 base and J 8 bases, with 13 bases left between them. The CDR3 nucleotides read TGTGCCACCAGTGATTTCAAGGCAGGTGTGGGCTACACCTTC. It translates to CATSDFKAGVGYTF.

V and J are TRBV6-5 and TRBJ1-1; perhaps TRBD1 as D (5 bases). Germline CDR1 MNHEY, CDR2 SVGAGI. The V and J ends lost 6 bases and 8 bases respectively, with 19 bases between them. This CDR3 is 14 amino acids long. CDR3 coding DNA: TGTGCCAGCAGGCTTCCGTACGGCGGGGGGGAAGCTTTCTTT. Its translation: CASRLPYGGGEAFF.

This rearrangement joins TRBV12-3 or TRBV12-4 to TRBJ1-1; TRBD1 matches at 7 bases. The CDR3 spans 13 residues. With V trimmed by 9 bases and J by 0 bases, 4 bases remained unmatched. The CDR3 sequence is CASVQGLNTEAFF. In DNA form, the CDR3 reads TGTGCCAGTGTACAGGGGTTGAACACTGAAGCTTTCTTT.

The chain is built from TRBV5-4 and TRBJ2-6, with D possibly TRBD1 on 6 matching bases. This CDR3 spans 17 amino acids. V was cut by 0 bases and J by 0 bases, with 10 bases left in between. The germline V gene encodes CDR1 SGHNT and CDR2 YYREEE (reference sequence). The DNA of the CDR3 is TGTGCCAGCAGCTTGGCACAGGGAACCTCTGGGGCCAACGTCCTGACTTTC. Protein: CASSLAQGTSGANVLTF. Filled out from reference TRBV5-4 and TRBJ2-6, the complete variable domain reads ETGVTQSPTHLIKTRGQQVTLRCSSQSGHNTVSWYQQALGQGPQFIFQYYREEENGRGNFPPRFSGLQFPNYSSELNVNALELDDSALYLCASSLAQGTSGANVLTFGAGSRLTVL.

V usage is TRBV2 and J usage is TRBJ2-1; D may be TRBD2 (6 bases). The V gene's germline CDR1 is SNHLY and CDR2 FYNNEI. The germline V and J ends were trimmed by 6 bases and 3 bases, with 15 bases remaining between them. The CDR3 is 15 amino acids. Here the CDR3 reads CASSLRAGSYNEQFF. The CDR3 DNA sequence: TGTGCCAGCAGCCTAAGAGCCGGGAGCTACAATGAGCAGTTCTTC.

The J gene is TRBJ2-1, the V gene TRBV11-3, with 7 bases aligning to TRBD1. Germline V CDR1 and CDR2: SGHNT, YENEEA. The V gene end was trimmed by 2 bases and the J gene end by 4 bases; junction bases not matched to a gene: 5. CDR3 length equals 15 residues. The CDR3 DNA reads TGTGCCAGCAGCTTAATTGGACAGGAGTACAATGAGCAGTTCTTC. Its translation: CASSLIGQEYNEQFF.

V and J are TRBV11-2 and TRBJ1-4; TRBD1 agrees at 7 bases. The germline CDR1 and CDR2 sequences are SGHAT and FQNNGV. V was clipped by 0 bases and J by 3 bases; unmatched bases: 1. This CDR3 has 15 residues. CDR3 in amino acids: CASSLEGQSNEKLFF. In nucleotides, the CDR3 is TGTGCCAGCAGCTTAGAGGGACAGTCTAATGAAAAACTGTTTTTT.

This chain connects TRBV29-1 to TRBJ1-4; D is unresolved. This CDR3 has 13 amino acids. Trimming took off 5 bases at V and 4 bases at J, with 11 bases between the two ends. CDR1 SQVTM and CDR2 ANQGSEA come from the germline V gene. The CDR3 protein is CSVSHGVNEKLFF. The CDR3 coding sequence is TGCAGCGTTTCTCACGGTGTTAATGAAAAACTGTTTTTT.

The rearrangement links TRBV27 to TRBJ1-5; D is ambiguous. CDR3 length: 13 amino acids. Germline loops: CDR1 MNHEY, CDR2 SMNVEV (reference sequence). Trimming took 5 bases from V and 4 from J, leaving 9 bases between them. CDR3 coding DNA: TGTGCCAGCAGTCTGAGAACTAATCAGCCCCAGCATTTT. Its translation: CASSLRTNQPQHF.